This T cell receptor beta chain was sequenced in a study of blood T cell dynamics during melanoma immunotherapy. Time point given: pre-treatment baseline. At 12 weeks after first infusion, RECIST 1.1 defined response for most patients. With 1 base clipped from V and 5 bases from J, the junction kept 7 bases outside the gene matches. This CDR3 contains 17 residues. In germline, CDR1 is SGHRS, CDR2 YFSETQ. A note on this clone: The antigen is unknown.

Study-level points and caveats: Disease-control patients' PBMC repertoires became either more clonal or more diverse at W3.

Profiled with immunoSEQ multiplex PCR; TCRdb holds only in-frame clones, not every one. The table has over 15,000 clones, 83% seen once; the top ten hold under 9%. The sample here was blood, taken from a patient treated with checkpoint blockade. J is TRBJ2-3 and V is TRBV5-1; TRBD2 aligns across 13 bases. This clonotype originated in a human donor with melanoma. The CDR3 sequence is CASSLKLAGGPGDTQYF. CDR3 coding DNA: TGCGCCAGCAGCTTGAAACTAGCGGGAGGGCCAGGAGATACGCAGTATTTT.